The rows below give T cell receptor beta chains drawn from one sample of a study of PD-L1 blockade in urothelial cancer. Sequencing was performed with immunoSEQ multiplex PCR; in TCRdb, only in-frame clones are kept and a portion is missing. The table lists 70,000 to 90,000 clones, around 85% of them singletons. This sample comprised PBMCs, obtained around atezolizumab (anti-PD-L1) treatment. The source of these receptors is a man aged 60 to 75 with urothelial cancer. Both conserved end residues are part of each CDR3. The D gene is left open where the match is weak. Expanded clones get a size class; other rows say once, few or many, or leave the size out.

cdr3_aa: CASSPTRPYEQYF
cdr3_nt: TGTGCCAGCTCACCGACCAGGCCCTACGAGCAGTACTTC
clone_size: many
v_call: TRBV18
j_call: TRBJ2-7
cdr3_length: 13
d_call: -

cdr3_aa: CASSYLMAEDYTEAFF
cdr3_nt: TGTGCCAGCAGTTACTTAATGGCTGAGGATTACACTGAAGCTTTCTTT
clone_size: -
v_call: TRBV6-6
j_call: TRBJ1-1
cdr3_length: 16
d_call: -

cdr3_aa: CASSRETQYF
cdr3_nt: TGTGCCAGCAGCCGAGAGACCCAGTACTTC
clone_size: -
v_call: TRBV11-2
j_call: TRBJ2-5
cdr3_length: 10
d_call: -

cdr3_aa: CASTGYRDWDRGLYEQYF
cdr3_nt: TGCGCCAGCACGGGGTACCGGGATTGGGACAGGGGGCTTTACGAGCAGTACTTC
clone_size: -
v_call: TRBV4-1
j_call: TRBJ2-7
cdr3_length: 18
d_call: TRBD1

cdr3_aa: CASSVGSGGFYEQYF
cdr3_nt: TGTGCCAGCAGCGTAGGTAGCGGGGGGTTTTACGAGCAGTACTTC
clone_size: -
v_call: TRBV9
j_call: TRBJ2-7
cdr3_length: 15
d_call: TRBD2

cdr3_aa: CASSAGVGQPQHF
cdr3_nt: TGCGCCAGCAGCGCCGGAGTAGGTCAGCCCCAGCATTTT
clone_size: -
v_call: TRBV5-1
j_call: TRBJ1-5
cdr3_length: 13
d_call: -

cdr3_aa: CASSISRTGSYEQYF
cdr3_nt: TGTGCCAGTAGTATCTCTAGGACAGGGTCCTACGAGCAGTACTTC
clone_size: -
v_call: TRBV19
j_call: TRBJ2-7
cdr3_length: 15
d_call: TRBD1

cdr3_aa: CASSLGGVVGQPQHF
cdr3_nt: TGTGCCAGCAGCCTTGGAGGGGTGGTTGGGCAGCCCCAGCATTTT
clone_size: -
v_call: TRBV7-6
j_call: TRBJ1-5
cdr3_length: 15
d_call: -

cdr3_aa: CASSRVRVNTEAFF
cdr3_nt: TGTGCCAGCAGTCGGGTGAGGGTAAACACTGAAGCTTTCTTT
clone_size: few
v_call: TRBV6-5
j_call: TRBJ1-1
cdr3_length: 14
d_call: -

cdr3_aa: CASSYGTSGRGGEQYF
cdr3_nt: TGTGCCAGCAGTTACGGGACTAGCGGGAGAGGGGGGGAGCAGTACTTC
clone_size: -
v_call: TRBV6-5
j_call: TRBJ2-7
cdr3_length: 16
d_call: TRBD2

cdr3_aa: CASSPPNLAGRLLADTQYF
cdr3_nt: TGTGCCAGCTCACCACCGAATCTAGCGGGAAGGCTGTTGGCAGATACGCAGTATTTT
clone_size: few
v_call: TRBV18
j_call: TRBJ2-3
cdr3_length: 19
d_call: TRBD2

cdr3_aa: CASSSPSDDSIYGYTF
cdr3_nt: TGTGCCAGCAGTTCCCCCTCGGACGACAGTATCTATGGCTACACCTTC
clone_size: -
v_call: TRBV28
j_call: TRBJ1-2
cdr3_length: 16
d_call: -

cdr3_aa: CASSEVAGWAEAFF
cdr3_nt: TGTGCCAGCAGTGAAGTGGCAGGGTGGGCTGAAGCTTTCTTT
clone_size: -
v_call: TRBV6-1
j_call: TRBJ1-1
cdr3_length: 14
d_call: -

cdr3_aa: CASSQVSANYGYTF
cdr3_nt: TGCGCCAGCAGCCAAGTGTCCGCTAACTATGGCTACACCTTC
clone_size: few
v_call: TRBV4-3
j_call: TRBJ1-2
cdr3_length: 14
d_call: -

cdr3_aa: CAISLGTSGQPQHF
cdr3_nt: TGTGCCATCAGCCTCGGGACATCAGGTCAGCCCCAGCATTTT
clone_size: few
v_call: TRBV10-3
j_call: TRBJ1-5
cdr3_length: 14
d_call: -

cdr3_aa: CASSPPLQGFGYTF
cdr3_nt: TGTGCCAGCTCACCACCGCTACAGGGATTTGGCTACACCTTC
clone_size: -
v_call: TRBV18
j_call: TRBJ1-2
cdr3_length: 14
d_call: -

cdr3_aa: CASRFRPWGDYGYTF
cdr3_nt: TGTGCCAGCAGGTTCCGACCATGGGGAGACTATGGCTACACCTTC
clone_size: -
v_call: TRBV2
j_call: TRBJ1-2
cdr3_length: 15
d_call: -

cdr3_aa: CAWSVQVSNQPQHF
cdr3_nt: TGTGCCTGGAGTGTACAGGTCTCAAATCAGCCCCAGCATTTT
clone_size: -
v_call: TRBV30
j_call: TRBJ1-5
cdr3_length: 14
d_call: -

cdr3_aa: CASSLGLAGVTNTGELFF
cdr3_nt: TGCGCCAGCAGCTTGGGGCTAGCGGGAGTGACGAACACCGGGGAGCTGTTTTTT
clone_size: -
v_call: TRBV5-1
j_call: TRBJ2-2
cdr3_length: 18
d_call: TRBD2

cdr3_aa: CASSISGGPYNEQFF
cdr3_nt: TGTGCCAGCAGCATTAGCGGGGGACCTTACAATGAGCAGTTCTTC
clone_size: -
v_call: TRBV7-3
j_call: TRBJ2-1
cdr3_length: 15
d_call: TRBD2

cdr3_aa: CASSSGTSGRVIYNEQFF
cdr3_nt: TGTGCCAGCAGTAGCGGGACTAGCGGGAGGGTGATCTACAATGAGCAGTTCTTC
clone_size: -
v_call: TRBV7-2
j_call: TRBJ2-1
cdr3_length: 18
d_call: TRBD2

cdr3_aa: CASSLGTSGRYF
cdr3_nt: TGTGCCAGCAGCCTCGGGACTAGCGGTCGGTACTTC
clone_size: -
v_call: TRBV5-4
j_call: TRBJ2-7
cdr3_length: 12
d_call: TRBD2

cdr3_aa: CASSLDAGVNYGYTF
cdr3_nt: TGTGCCAGCAGCTTAGACGCAGGGGTGAACTATGGCTACACCTTC
clone_size: few
v_call: TRBV7-9
j_call: TRBJ1-2
cdr3_length: 15
d_call: -

cdr3_aa: CSVEEWTGGSGYTF
cdr3_nt: TGCAGCGTTGAAGAATGGACAGGGGGTAGTGGCTACACCTTC
clone_size: -
v_call: TRBV29-1
j_call: TRBJ1-2
cdr3_length: 14
d_call: TRBD1

cdr3_aa: CASRVDSGTKYF
cdr3_nt: TGCGCCAGCCGAGTTGATAGCGGGACCAAGTACTTC
clone_size: -
v_call: TRBV5-1
j_call: TRBJ2-7
cdr3_length: 12
d_call: TRBD2

cdr3_aa: CSVAVVRDQETQYF
cdr3_nt: TGCAGCGTCGCGGTAGTCAGAGACCAAGAGACCCAGTACTTC
clone_size: -
v_call: TRBV29-1
j_call: TRBJ2-5
cdr3_length: 14
d_call: -

cdr3_aa: CASSLRQGSYNEQFF
cdr3_nt: TGTGCCAGCAGCTTACGACAGGGGAGTTACAATGAGCAGTTCTTC
clone_size: -
v_call: TRBV11-3
j_call: TRBJ2-1
cdr3_length: 15
d_call: TRBD1

cdr3_aa: CASSRTGGIVEAFF
cdr3_nt: TGTGCCAGTAGTCGTACAGGGGGCATAGTTGAAGCTTTCTTT
clone_size: few
v_call: TRBV19
j_call: TRBJ1-1
cdr3_length: 14
d_call: TRBD1

cdr3_aa: CASSTLGQPAETQYF
cdr3_nt: TGTGCCAGCAGCACGCTGGGACAACCCGCAGAGACCCAGTACTTC
clone_size: -
v_call: TRBV7-2
j_call: TRBJ2-5
cdr3_length: 15
d_call: -

cdr3_aa: CAWKPPRDRLTRNTEAFF
cdr3_nt: TGTGCCTGGAAACCGCCCAGGGACAGATTGACTCGAAACACTGAAGCTTTCTTT
clone_size: -
v_call: TRBV30
j_call: TRBJ1-1
cdr3_length: 18
d_call: TRBD1

cdr3_aa: CASSQDNPRLNEQYF
cdr3_nt: TGCGCCAGCAGCCAGGACAATCCCCGACTGAACGAGCAGTACTTC
clone_size: -
v_call: TRBV5-1
j_call: TRBJ2-7
cdr3_length: 15
d_call: -

cdr3_aa: CASSGRQLANTGELFF
cdr3_nt: TGTGCCAGCAGCGGGCGACAATTGGCGAACACCGGGGAGCTGTTTTTT
clone_size: -
v_call: TRBV21-1
j_call: TRBJ2-2
cdr3_length: 16
d_call: -

cdr3_aa: CASSLVDSSYSNQPQHF
cdr3_nt: TGTGCCAGCAGCTTGGTGGACAGCTCCTATAGCAATCAGCCCCAGCATTTT
clone_size: -
v_call: TRBV5-8
j_call: TRBJ1-5
cdr3_length: 17
d_call: -

cdr3_aa: CASTSGTGELFF
cdr3_nt: TGTGCCAGTACCTCGGGCACCGGGGAGCTGTTTTTT
clone_size: -
v_call: TRBV11-2
j_call: TRBJ2-2
cdr3_length: 12
d_call: -

cdr3_aa: CATSRESGQGFPEAFF
cdr3_nt: TGTGCCACCAGCAGAGAGTCTGGACAGGGTTTCCCTGAAGCTTTCTTT
clone_size: -
v_call: TRBV15
j_call: TRBJ1-1
cdr3_length: 16
d_call: TRBD1

cdr3_aa: CASSLGEKDTQYF
cdr3_nt: TGTGCTAGCAGCCTTGGGGAGAAAGATACGCAGTATTTT
clone_size: -
v_call: TRBV7-7
j_call: TRBJ2-3
cdr3_length: 13
d_call: -

cdr3_aa: CASRTGTGGYNEQFF
cdr3_nt: TGCGCCAGCAGGACCGGGACGGGGGGGTACAATGAGCAGTTCTTC
clone_size: -
v_call: TRBV5-1
j_call: TRBJ2-1
cdr3_length: 15
d_call: TRBD2